The 10 T cell receptor beta chains in this list originate from one sample, sequenced in a study of blood T cells in healthy people across ages. Using a J-beta primer mix together with a sample-barcoded 5' primer, a second PCR was run for roughly 6 to 12 cycles. TCRdb ran MiXCR on the 5' RACE reads and lists one entry per CDR3 protein. The sample shows some 710,000 distinct CDR3 sequences, more than 35% of them seen only once. The specimen was blood. These receptor sequences come from a man older than 75 in good health.

The J gene is TRBJ2-7, the V gene TRBV20-1; 12 nucleotides agree with TRBD2. The DNA end lines up better with TRBJ2-5; the J call may be wrong. The germline V gene encodes CDR1 DFQATT and CDR2 SNEGSKA (reference sequence). The CDR3 contains 12 residues. Written as DNA, the CDR3 is TGCAGTGCACTAGCGGGGGGAGAGACCCAGTACTTC. Translating it yields CSALAGGETQYF.

The chain carries TRBV7-8 and TRBJ2-3; D might be TRBD1 (6 bases). The CDR3 runs to 15 residues. Germline CDR1 reads SGHVS; CDR2 reads FQNEAQ. The V and J ends lost 5 bases and 8 bases respectively, with 20 bases between them. CDR3 DNA: TGTGCCAGCAGCCGAAACGGCTTCTCACAGGGTACGCAGTATTTT. Translation: CASSRNGFSQGTQYF.

This sequence joins TRBV6-6 and TRBJ1-5; D ambiguous. Trimming removed 2 bases at V and 7 bases at J, with 15 bases between. The CDR3 contains 15 residues. Looked up from germline, CDR1 is MNHNY and CDR2 is SVGAGI (reference sequence). The CDR3 coding sequence is TGTGCCAGCAGTTACGGATGGGCAGAGGTCCAGCCCCAGCATTTT. Amino acid sequence: CASSYGWAEVQPQHF.

The gene calls are TRBV2 and TRBJ2-3; D unresolved. The CDR3 is 13 residues long. V dropped 2 bases and J dropped 6 bases, with 9 bases sitting between them. The V gene's germline CDR1 is SNHLY and CDR2 FYNNEI. The CDR3 DNA reads TGTGCCAGCAGTGAATTCCGCGAGGATACGCAGTATTTT. Its protein product is CASSEFREDTQYF.

The genes are TRBV9 and TRBJ2-5, with 9 bases lining up with TRBD1. Germline lookup yields CDR1 SGDLS and CDR2 YYNGEE. The CDR3 covers 15 residues. After removal of 4 bases from V and 5 bases from J, the junction contained 9 bases not matched to a gene. The CDR3 region has the DNA TGTGCCAGCAGCTACGGACAGGGGTCGGGGGAGACCCAGTACTTC. Translated, it gives CASSYGQGSGETQYF.

The table lists this clonotype with a count of one. A read error may explain this, as a much larger clone is one base away. The chain is built from TRBV15 and TRBJ2-5, with 9 bases fitting TRBD2. With 9 bases clipped from V and 11 bases from J, the junction kept 22 bases outside the gene matches. The CDR3 consists of 16 residues. Germline V CDR1 and CDR2: LNHNV, YYDKDF (reference sequence). This CDR3 reads CATSPIAGATLGEQYF. The CDR3 nucleotides read TGTGCCACTTCGCCGATAGCGGGAGCCACTCTTGGTGAGCAGTACTTC.

The table lists this clonotype with many counts. The CDR3 DNA is TGCAGTGCATCAGGGGGGGGATACAATGAGCAGTTCTTC. Its translation is CSASGGGYNEQFF. The rearrangement links TRBV20-1 to TRBJ2-1; tentatively, D is TRBD1 or TRBD2 (7 bases each). The V and J ends lost 6 bases and 4 bases respectively, with 13 bases between them. Germline V gives CDR1 DFQATT, CDR2 SNEGSKA (reference sequence). The CDR3 length is 13 residues.

The J gene is TRBJ2-7, the V gene TRBV20-1; 8 bases are shared with TRBD1. Germline CDR1 reads DFQATT; CDR2 reads SNEGSKA (reference sequence). Trimming cost V 5 bases and J 1 base; bases outside gene matches: 4. The CDR3 consists of 13 residues. The CDR3 region is CSAEQGDSYEQYF. CDR3 in DNA: TGCAGTGCTGAACAGGGGGATTCCTACGAGCAGTACTTC.

This sequence joins TRBV29-1 and TRBJ2-2; 7 bases map to TRBD1. J was trimmed by 4 bases and V by 6 bases; bases with no gene match: 11. CDR1 is SQVTM, CDR2 ANQGSEA, per germline. This CDR3 is 15 amino acids long. The CDR3 is CSVTQGQRSTGELFF. CDR3 DNA sequence: TGCAGCGTCACTCAGGGACAGAGGAGCACCGGGGAGCTGTTTTTT.

This clonotype was picked up a small number of times. V is TRBV12-3 or TRBV12-4 and J is TRBJ2-5; 8 bases map to TRBD2. The CDR3 length is 14 residues. After removal of 6 bases from V and 5 bases from J, the junction contained 8 bases not matched to a gene. The CDR3 DNA reads TGTGCCAGCAGCTCCTCCGGGGGGGTTGAGACCCAGTACTTC. It is translated as CASSSSGGVETQYF.